These T cell receptor beta chains were read from a single sample in a study of blood T cells in healthy people across ages. TCRdb passed the 5' RACE reads through MiXCR, listing each CDR3 protein once. The sample has about 620,000 distinct CDR3 sequences; around 50% are singletons. Sequencing was performed on blood. The receptor set was obtained from a woman of 80 years or more in good health. The CDR3 runs from the conserved cysteine through the conserved F or W. Each record gives: clone size, D gene, J gene, V gene, CDR3 protein, CDR3 DNA. A D gene is named only where the DNA matches it firmly. A clone size is listed for some rows: how often the clone was seen (once, few, many), or a class if it is expanded.

. | . | TRBJ1-3 | TRBV10-3 | CATGSSGNTIYF | TGTGCCACGGGGAGCTCTGGAAACACCATATATTTT
many | . | TRBJ2-7 | TRBV6-6 | CASSYASRAYEQYF | TGTGCCAGCAGTTACGCTTCCAGGGCCTACGAGCAGTACTTC
. | TRBD1 | TRBJ1-2 | TRBV27 | CASRQDRAHYGYTF | TGTGCCAGCAGGCAGGACAGGGCCCACTATGGCTACACCTTC
. | . | TRBJ2-1 | TRBV3-1 | CASSLRTGYSNEQFF | TGTGCCAGCAGCCTCCGGACGGGATACTCCAATGAGCAGTTCTTC
many | TRBD1 | TRBJ2-7 | TRBV6-2/TRBV6-3 | CASSSRQGTSHEQYF | TGTGCCAGCAGTTCTCGACAGGGGACATCCCACGAGCAGTACTTC
. | TRBD2 | TRBJ2-5 | TRBV25-1 | CASSEPSGSLGETQYF | TGTGCCAGCAGTGAACCTAGCGGGAGCCTGGGAGAGACCCAGTACTTC
few | . | TRBJ1-5 | TRBV4-2 | CASAKPGNNQPQHF | TGTGCCAGCGCGAAACCCGGCAACAATCAGCCCCAGCATTTT
. | TRBD1 | TRBJ2-7 | TRBV6-6 | CASSDGGQGINEQYF | TGTGCCAGCAGCGACGGCGGACAGGGCATCAACGAGCAGTACTTC
. | . | TRBJ1-1 | TRBV7-2 | CASSFQGFAEAFF | TGTGCCAGCAGCTTTCAGGGCTTCGCTGAAGCTTTCTTT
. | TRBD2 | TRBJ2-1 | TRBV5-1 | CASSLAGGSHNEQFF | TGCGCCAGCAGCTTAGCGGGGGGAAGCCACAATGAGCAGTTCTTC
. | TRBD1 | TRBJ1-1 | TRBV18 | CASSQDRGPNTEAFF | TGTGCCAGCTCACAAGACAGGGGGCCGAACACTGAAGCTTTCTTT
. | TRBD1 | TRBJ2-4 | TRBV29-1 | CSVADRGSKNIQYF | TGCAGCGTTGCCGACAGGGGGTCGAAAAACATTCAGTACTTC
many | TRBD1 | TRBJ2-3 | TRBV6-6 | CARCHQPGTETDTQYF | TGTGCCAGGTGTCATCAACCCGGGACAGAAACAGATACGCAGTATTTT
many | TRBD1 | TRBJ2-3 | TRBV5-1 | CASSRTGVADTQYF | TGCGCCAGCAGCCGTACAGGGGTAGCAGATACGCAGTATTTT
many | TRBD1 | TRBJ2-1 | TRBV11-3 | CASSYTGVTPNEQFF | TGTGCCAGCAGCTATACAGGGGTTACCCCCAATGAGCAGTTCTTC
many | . | TRBJ1-2 | TRBV7-6 | CASSLWGYGYTF | TGTGCCAGCAGCTTATGGGGCTATGGCTACACCTTC
few | . | TRBJ2-2 | TRBV25-1 | CASSETVLRTAATGELFF | TGTGCCAGCAGTGAAACTGTGTTAAGGACAGCAGCCACCGGGGAGCTGTTTTTT
. | TRBD2 | TRBJ2-7 | TRBV3-1 | CASSLLTSAHNEQYF | TGTGCCAGCAGCCTACTGACTAGCGCCCACAATGAGCAGTACTTC
few | . | TRBJ2-5 | TRBV20-1 | CSASAQTQETQYF | TGCAGTGCTAGTGCACAGACTCAAGAGACCCAGTACTTC
. | . | TRBJ2-3 | TRBV7-9 | CASSLGSPETRHTQYF | TGTGCCAGCAGCTTAGGATCGCCGGAGACGCGACATACGCAGTATTTT
. | TRBD2 | TRBJ2-1 | TRBV28 | CASSSARGGSNEQFF | TGTGCCAGCAGCTCAGCTCGGGGGGGAAGCAATGAGCAGTTCTTC
many | TRBD1 | TRBJ1-2 | TRBV9 | CASSVGRGRANYGYTF | TGTGCCAGCAGCGTGGGCAGGGGGAGGGCTAACTATGGCTACACCTTC
once | . | TRBJ1-2 | TRBV7-9 | CASSLGRVGPRRNYGYTF | TGTGCCAGCAGCTTAGGTCGCGTGGGACCGAGGAGGAACTATGGCTACACCTTC
. | . | TRBJ1-1 | TRBV7-8 | CASSLEGRYTEAFF | TGTGCCAGCAGCTTAGAGGGACGGTACACTGAAGCTTTCTTT
. | TRBD1 | TRBJ1-2 | TRBV2 | CASSGTGVNGYTF | TGTGCCAGCAGCGGGACAGGGGTCAATGGCTACACCTTC
few | . | TRBJ2-2 | TRBV12-3/TRBV12-4 | CASSPDPWNTGELFF | TGTGCCAGCAGTCCAGACCCCTGGAACACCGGGGAGCTGTTTTTT
many | . | TRBJ2-7 | TRBV28 | CASSPGGRIVEQYF | TGTGCCAGCAGCCCCGGGGGAAGAATCGTCGAGCAGTACTTC
. | TRBD1 | TRBJ2-1 | TRBV7-9 | CASSLGWLVQGFDEQFF | TGTGCCAGCAGCTTAGGGTGGCTGGTACAGGGGTTCGATGAGCAGTTCTTC
. | . | TRBJ1-6 | TRBV15 | CATSTDSYNSPLHF | TGTGCCACCAGCACAGACAGTTATAATTCACCCCTCCACTTT
few | TRBD1 | TRBJ2-7 | TRBV5-1 | CASSTGTASYEQYF | TGCGCCAGCAGCACCGGGACAGCTTCCTACGAGCAGTACTTC
. | TRBD1 | TRBJ2-5 | TRBV25-1 | CASSAQGTVETQYF | TGTGCCAGCAGTGCCCAAGGGACAGTTGAGACCCAGTACTTC
many | TRBD2 | TRBJ2-3 | TRBV5-1 | CASSPGGPLTDTQYF | TGCGCCAGCAGCCCGGGGGGACCACTCACAGATACGCAGTATTTT
. | . | TRBJ2-3 | TRBV12-3/TRBV12-4 | CASTPRRNTGTQYF | TGTGCCAGCACCCCGAGGAGGAACACAGGTACGCAGTATTTT
. | . | TRBJ2-7 | TRBV14 | CASSQGLWFEQYF | TGTGCCAGCAGCCAAGGATTGTGGTTTGAGCAGTACTTC
many | . | TRBJ2-1 | TRBV7-9 | CASSPGGPEQFF | TGTGCCAGCAGCCCCGGCGGGCCTGAGCAGTTCTTC
many | TRBD2 | TRBJ2-7 | TRBV27 | CASSLRSGLAYEQYF | TGTGCCAGCAGTTTAAGATCGGGACTAGCGTACGAGCAGTACTTC
. | . | TRBJ2-1 | TRBV3-1 | CASSQKSRNEQFF | TGTGCCAGCAGCCAGAAGTCCAGGAATGAGCAGTTCTTC
. | . | TRBJ2-1 | TRBV29-1 | CSVKPVRGAHIYNEQFF | TGCAGCGTTAAACCAGTGAGGGGGGCGCATATTTACAATGAGCAGTTCTTC
. | . | TRBJ2-7 | TRBV29-1 | CSAQTGSSSYEQYF | TGCAGCGCACAGACAGGTTCGAGCTCCTACGAGCAGTACTTC
. | . | TRBJ1-6 | TRBV12-3/TRBV12-4 | CASSVTGANSPLHF | TGTGCCAGCAGTGTTACCGGGGCTAATTCACCCCTCCACTTT
many | TRBD1 | TRBJ1-2 | TRBV16 | CASNFDRGFGYTF | TGTGCCAGTAACTTCGACAGGGGATTTGGCTACACCTTC
. | . | TRBJ2-3 | TRBV9 | CASSRGNITADTQYF | TGTGCCAGCAGCCGTGGGAATATAACGGCGGATACGCAGTATTTT
. | . | TRBJ1-6 | TRBV10-3 | CAISVGGSDRPLHF | TGTGCCATCAGTGTTGGGGGGAGCGACAGACCCCTCCACTTT
. | TRBD1 | TRBJ2-2 | TRBV20-1 | CSARRIGTGGTGELFF | TGCAGTGCCCGTCGTATAGGGACAGGAGGAACCGGGGAGCTGTTTTTT
many | . | TRBJ2-1 | TRBV5-1 | CASSLKGRLSVDEQFF | TGCGCCAGCAGCTTGAAGGGGCGGCTAAGCGTGGATGAGCAGTTCTTC
. | . | TRBJ2-3 | TRBV4-1 | CASSQDESGQRGTQYF | TGCGCCAGCAGCCAAGATGAGAGCGGCCAACGAGGTACGCAGTATTTT
once | . | TRBJ2-5 | TRBV20-1 | CSASLEGVETQYF | TGCAGTGCTTCCCTGGAGGGGGTAGAGACCCAGTACTTC
many | . | TRBJ2-1 | TRBV27 | CASSFADSYNEQFF | TGTGCCAGCAGTTTCGCTGACAGCTACAATGAGCAGTTCTTC
many | . | TRBJ1-5 | TRBV20-1 | CSARPSQFNQPQHF | TGCAGTGCTAGGCCCTCCCAGTTTAATCAGCCCCAGCATTTT
few | . | TRBJ1-1 | TRBV20-1 | CSAEQRQTLNLNTEAFF | TGCAGTGCTGAACAGCGGCAGACACTAAACTTGAACACTGAAGCTTTCTTT
. | TRBD1 | TRBJ2-3 | TRBV27 | CASSSRPRVDRFPDTQYF | TGTGCCAGCAGTTCAAGGCCCCGGGTGGACAGGTTCCCAGATACGCAGTATTTT
. | TRBD2 | TRBJ2-7 | TRBV3-1 | CASSQDVAGVEQYF | TGTGCCAGCAGCCAAGATGTGGCGGGGGTCGAGCAGTACTTC
. | . | TRBJ2-2 | TRBV4-1 | CASSQDSIVRGGTGELFF | TGCGCCAGCAGCCAAGATTCGATAGTCAGGGGGGGCACCGGGGAGCTGTTTTTT
few | . | TRBJ1-3 | TRBV7-9 | CASSFRDVRGNTIYF | TGTGCCAGTAGCTTCAGGGACGTGCGTGGAAACACCATATATTTT
once | TRBD1 | TRBJ2-7 | TRBV11-2 | CASSLGAGTVYNEQYF | TGTGCCAGCAGCTTAGGGGCCGGGACAGTCTACAATGAGCAGTACTTC
. | TRBD1 | TRBJ1-1 | TRBV18 | CASSRTGVRTEAFF | TGTGCCAGCTCAAGGACAGGGGTGAGGACTGAAGCTTTCTTT
few | . | TRBJ2-2 | TRBV11-2 | CASSPVGLNTGELFF | TGTGCCAGCAGCCCCGTAGGGCTGAACACCGGGGAGCTGTTTTTT
. | . | TRBJ2-2 | TRBV14 | CASSQGQYTGELFF | TGTGCCAGCAGCCAAGGACAGTACACCGGGGAGCTGTTTTTT
. | . | TRBJ1-5 | TRBV7-6 | CASSLAWEGPQHF | TGTGCCAGCAGCTTAGCTTGGGAGGGGCCCCAGCATTTT